This T cell receptor beta chain was sequenced in a study of blood T cell repertoires in COVID-19. Only in-frame clones appear in the TCRdb table, and some are missing; sequencing was by immunoSEQ multiplex PCR. The sample carries fewer than 250,000 clones, around 85% recorded once. V was trimmed by 5 bases and J by 7 bases, leaving 12 bases between them. Per the germline V gene, CDR1 is MNHEY and CDR2 is SVGAGI. The CDR3 runs to 14 residues. The genes are TRBV6-5 and TRBJ1-6, with a possible D match to TRBD1 (6 bases). This clonotype originated in a man in his forties or fifties with acute or convalescent COVID-19. The sequenced sample was peripheral blood. The CDR3 DNA reads TGTGCCAGCAGTCCGACAGGCCCCAATTCACCCCTCCACTTT. It codes for CASSPTGPNSPLHF.